The 26 T cell receptor beta chains below were found in one sample sequenced in a study of cytomegalovirus exposure and HLA in healthy donors. Amplification used 60 Vbeta primers and 13 Jbeta primers. Some clones are missing from TCRdb's copy, which holds only in-frame ones; the method was immunoSEQ multiplex PCR. Of tens of thousands of clones listed, roughly 70% are singletons. What was sequenced was PBMCs. These receptors came from a middle-aged woman in good health and CMV-seropositive.

This clone was observed a handful of times. The chain is built from TRBV9 and TRBJ1-2; D unclear. Trimming removed 3 bases from V and 8 bases from J, with 17 bases in between. Germline V gene lookup returns CDR1 SGDLS and CDR2 YYNGEE. There are 14 residues in the CDR3. The CDR3 protein is CASSAQAVQYGYTF. CDR3 nucleotides: TGTGCCAGCAGCGCCCAAGCGGTCCAGTACGGCTACACCTTC. The variable domain in full, with the rest retrieved from reference TRBV9 and TRBJ1-2, is DSGVTQTPKHLITATGQRVTLRCSPRSGDLSVYWYQQSLDQGLQFLIQYYNGEERAKGNILERFSAQQFPDLHSELNLSSLELGDSALYFCASSAQAVQYGYTFGSGTRLTVV.

A word on this clone: One end of the junction is discordant with germline, which a read error may explain. The V call is TRBV2, the J call TRBJ1-6; D gene unclear. The CDR3 contains 15 residues. CDR1 is SNHLY, CDR2 FYNNEI, per germline. CDR3 region: CASSESRSYNSPLLF. The CDR3 nucleotides are TGTGCCAGCAGTGAGTCGAGATCTTATAATTCACCCCTCCTCTTT.

V is TRBV5-4 and J is TRBJ2-3, with 9 bases fitting TRBD2. This CDR3 region has 17 residues. V was clipped by 5 bases and J by 2 bases; unmatched bases: 12. The V gene's germline CDR1 is SGHNT and CDR2 YYREEE (reference sequence). The CDR3 DNA sequence: TGTGCCAGCAGAGCTAGCGGGGCTAGCGGCCCCACAGATACGCAGTATTTT. Translated: CASRASGASGPTDTQYF.

In its sample, this clone was seen a few times. The chain links TRBV10-1 to TRBJ2-2; weak D call: TRBD2 (6 bases). With 3 bases removed from V and 1 base from J, the gap between germline ends came to 15 bases. The length of the CDR3 is 17 residues. Per germline, CDR1 WNHNN and CDR2 SYGVQD (reference sequence). CDR3 loop: CASSDFRGKGNTGELFF. The CDR3 DNA reads as TGCGCCAGCAGTGATTTTCGGGGGAAAGGGAACACCGGGGAGCTGTTTTTT.

This clone was seen a handful of times. The genes are TRBV29-1 and TRBJ2-3, with 10 positions matching TRBD1. This CDR3 is built from 15 residues. Germline values: CDR1 SQVTM, CDR2 ANQGSEA. With 7 bases clipped from V and 2 bases from J, the junction kept 9 bases outside the gene matches. The chain's CDR3 is CSAVVTGGPTDTQYF. Written as DNA, the CDR3 is TGCAGCGCCGTGGTGACAGGGGGCCCCACAGATACGCAGTATTTT.

This rearrangement joins TRBV11-3 to TRBJ2-3; D is undetermined. Per germline, CDR1 SGHNT and CDR2 YENEEA. V was pared by 3 bases and J by 0 bases, with 7 bases between. The CDR3 loop spans 14 amino acids. CDR3 DNA: TGTGCCAGCAGCTTCCAGGCTAGCACAGATACGCAGTATTTT. Translating it yields CASSFQASTDTQYF.

The genes are TRBV10-3 and TRBJ1-2; no clear D. Germline V gene sequence: CDR1 ENHRY, CDR2 SYGVKD. Trimming removed 0 bases from V and 7 bases from J, with 24 bases in between. The CDR3 spans 18 residues. The CDR3 DNA sequence: TGTGCCATCAGTGAGTCGGAGGCGTTCGACCCCGGCCGGTTTGGCTACACCTTC. Its translation: CAISESEAFDPGRFGYTF.

The rearrangement links TRBV2 to TRBJ1-1; possible D gene TRBD1, 5 bases. CDR1 and CDR2 from the germline V gene are SNHLY and FYNNEI. The CDR3 length is 13 residues. The V end lost 7 bases, the J end lost 0 bases, and 9 bases lay between the germline ends. The CDR3 loop reads CASTGELNTEAFF. In DNA form, the CDR3 reads TGTGCCAGCACGGGGGAGCTGAACACTGAAGCTTTCTTT.

The genes are TRBV9 and TRBJ2-1, with D perhaps matching TRBD1 (5 bases). This CDR3 comprises 17 residues. CDR1 is SGDLS and CDR2 is YYNGEE in the germline V gene. Trimming removed 3 bases from V and 6 bases from J, with 22 bases in between. The CDR3 DNA follows: TGTGCCAGCAGCGCGTCTTTAGCAGGGATCAGATTCAATGAGCAGTTCTTC. Protein sequence: CASSASLAGIRFNEQFF.

The chain recombines TRBV5-4 with TRBJ2-1; D perhaps matches TRBD2 (5 bases). Germline CDR1 is SGHNT and CDR2 is YYREEE (reference sequence). Deletions cut 0 bases from V and 10 bases from J, with 14 bases between. The CDR3 loop spans 14 amino acids. The CDR3 here is CASSLEGLAREQFF. CDR3 DNA sequence: TGTGCCAGCAGCTTGGAAGGGCTAGCCCGGGAGCAGTTCTTC.

Details on this clone: Other DNA sequences within the sample encode an identical CDR3. V is TRBV4-2 and J is TRBJ1-2, with D maybe TRBD1 (6 bases). The V end was cut by 1 base, the J end by 2 bases, with 11 bases between. Per germline, CDR1 LGHNA and CDR2 YNFKEQ. The CDR3 runs 15 residues. The CDR3 is CASSQGQAPNYGYTF. The DNA of the CDR3 is TGTGCCAGCAGCCAAGGACAGGCACCCAACTATGGCTACACCTTC.

Comment on this clone: The junction does not match germline at one end; this may be a read error. The chain couples TRBV6-5 to TRBJ2-5; 9 bases match TRBD2. CDR3 size: 16 residues. CDR1 and CDR2 from the germline V gene are MNHEY and SVGAGI. CDR3 nucleotide sequence: TGTGCCAGCAGTTACCCGGCTAGCGGGGACTTAGAGGCCCAGTACTTC. Amino acids: CASSYPASGDLEAQYF.

This sequence joins TRBV30 and TRBJ2-5; 7 nucleotides match TRBD2. V trimming: 0 bases; J trimming: 5 bases; junction bases outside the gene matches: 3. Germline CDR1 reads GTSNPN; CDR2 reads SVGIG (reference sequence). CDR3 length: 13 amino acids. In DNA form, the CDR3 reads TGTGCCTGGAGTGTAGTCGGGGGGGAGACCCAGTACTTC. It encodes CAWSVVGGETQYF.

Only a few counts were recorded for this clone. The V call is TRBV9, the J call TRBJ2-1; tentative D call: TRBD2 (6 bases). The germline V gene has CDR1 SGDLS and CDR2 YYNGEE. Trimming removed 1 base at V and 6 bases at J, with 8 bases between. The CDR3 covers 13 residues. CDR3 coding DNA: TGTGCCAGCAGCGTAACTAGCAGCAATGAGCAGTTCTTC. Translating gives CASSVTSSNEQFF.

There are a few counts of this clone. V usage is TRBV2 and J usage is TRBJ2-1; D is unresolved. Germline V gene data show CDR1 as SNHLY and CDR2 as FYNNEI. The CDR3 extends over 13 amino acids. Trimming shortened V by 7 bases and J by 0 bases, and 7 bases separated the two germline ends. CDR3 nucleotides: TGTGCCAGCACATTTAGCTCCTACAATGAGCAGTTCTTC. Translating it yields CASTFSSYNEQFF.

The rearrangement joins TRBV7-6 to TRBJ1-6; 7 bases line up with TRBD1. The germline V gene encodes CDR1 SGHVS and CDR2 FNYEAQ. The CDR3 has 15 residues. Trimming at V came to 4 bases and at J to 10 bases, leaving 10 bases not matched to a gene. CDR3 region: CASSSRQGIESPLHF. The CDR3 DNA reads TGTGCCAGCAGCTCCCGACAGGGAATAGAGTCACCCCTCCACTTT.

This clone was observed a handful of times. The rearrangement joins TRBV30 to TRBJ2-5; 7 positions match TRBD2. Germline CDR1 and CDR2: GTSNPN and SVGIG (reference sequence). Germline trimming cut 1 base from V and 7 bases from J; bases unmatched to any gene: 12. This CDR3 has 15 residues. The CDR3 here is CAWSAIGGSSGTQYF. The CDR3 region has the DNA TGTGCCTGGAGTGCCATCGGGGGGAGTTCAGGGACCCAGTACTTC.

The gene calls are TRBV5-6 and TRBJ2-7; possibly TRBD1 for D (6 bases). V gave up 3 bases and J gave up 4 bases, with 17 bases separating them. This CDR3 region has 15 residues. Germline V gene sequence: CDR1 SGHDT, CDR2 YYEEEE. CDR3 DNA: TGTGCCAGCAGCTATGATCCCAGGGGAGAGTACGAGCAGTACTTC. This sequence encodes CASSYDPRGEYEQYF.

This rearrangement joins TRBV2 to TRBJ1-2; 10 bases align to TRBD1. CDR3 size: 13 residues. CDR1 and CDR2 from the germline V gene are SNHLY and FYNNEI. After removal of 6 bases from V and 2 bases from J, the junction contained 0 bases not matched to a gene. CDR3 sequence (DNA): TGTGCCAGCAGGGGACAGGGGAACTATGGCTACACCTTC. Protein: CASRGQGNYGYTF.

The CDR3 protein is CASSRQGRVSGYTF. The CDR3 region has the DNA TGTGCCAGCAGCAGACAGGGGAGGGTTAGTGGCTACACCTTC. This sequence joins TRBV6-5 and TRBJ1-2; 8 bases agree with TRBD1. V lost 6 bases, J lost 7 bases, and 10 bases stayed unmatched. Germline CDR1 MNHEY, CDR2 SVGAGI. This CDR3 region has 14 residues.

This clone appeared a single time. The V gene is TRBV19, the J gene TRBJ2-3, with a possible D match to TRBD2 (5 bases). This CDR3 is built from 13 residues. The V and J ends lost 8 bases and 2 bases respectively, with 11 bases between them. Germline loops: CDR1 LNHDA, CDR2 SQIVND (reference sequence). CDR3 bases: TGTGCCAGTGGGAGATTGTACACAGATACGCAGTATTTT. Translated, it gives CASGRLYTDTQYF.

This clone was picked up a small number of times. The chain is built from TRBV5-1 and TRBJ1-1; no clear D. V was clipped by 0 bases and J by 0 bases, with 6 bases between them. Germline V gene lookup returns CDR1 SGHRS and CDR2 YFSETQ. The CDR3 runs 14 residues. CDR3 protein: CASSLAQMNTEAFF. CDR3 coding DNA: TGCGCCAGCAGCTTGGCACAGATGAACACTGAAGCTTTCTTT.

This chain connects TRBV9 to TRBJ2-7, with 10 bases that match TRBD2. The ends lost 2 bases at V and 2 bases at J; junction bases unmatched: 4. CDR3 size: 15 residues. The germline gives CDR1 SGDLS, CDR2 YYNGEE. The CDR3 nucleotides are TGTGCCAGCAGCGTCACTAGCGGGGACGCCTACGAGCAGTACTTC. Translated, it gives CASSVTSGDAYEQYF.

V usage is TRBV7-6 and J usage is TRBJ1-6; unclear D gene. The CDR3 contains 14 residues. Germline CDR1 SGHVS, CDR2 FNYEAQ. V was pared by 5 bases and J by 10 bases, with 15 bases between. DNA of the CDR3: TGTGCCAGCAGCCAAGTGGGAGGTTTGTCACCCCTCCACTTT. This encodes CASSQVGGLSPLHF.

J is TRBJ1-3 and V is TRBV18, with TRBD1 identical over 7 bases. Germline CDR1 reads KGHSH; CDR2 reads LQKENI. The CDR3 is made up of 15 amino acids. Germline trimming cut 6 bases from V and 0 bases from J; bases unmatched to any gene: 5. The CDR3 DNA sequence: TGTGCCAGCTCCCCCAGGGGGATCTCTGGAAACACCATATATTTT. Translation: CASSPRGISGNTIYF.

To note about this clone: A read error may produce the germline difference seen at one junction end. This chain joins TRBV6-5 and TRBJ2-6; perhaps TRBD1 as D (5 bases). Germline V gene lookup returns CDR1 MNHEY and CDR2 SVGAGI. This CDR3 is built from 14 residues. The CDR3 reads CASSAPSGANVLTF. CDR3 sequence (DNA): TGTGCCAGCAGTGCCCCCTCTGGGGCCAATGTCCTGACTTTC.